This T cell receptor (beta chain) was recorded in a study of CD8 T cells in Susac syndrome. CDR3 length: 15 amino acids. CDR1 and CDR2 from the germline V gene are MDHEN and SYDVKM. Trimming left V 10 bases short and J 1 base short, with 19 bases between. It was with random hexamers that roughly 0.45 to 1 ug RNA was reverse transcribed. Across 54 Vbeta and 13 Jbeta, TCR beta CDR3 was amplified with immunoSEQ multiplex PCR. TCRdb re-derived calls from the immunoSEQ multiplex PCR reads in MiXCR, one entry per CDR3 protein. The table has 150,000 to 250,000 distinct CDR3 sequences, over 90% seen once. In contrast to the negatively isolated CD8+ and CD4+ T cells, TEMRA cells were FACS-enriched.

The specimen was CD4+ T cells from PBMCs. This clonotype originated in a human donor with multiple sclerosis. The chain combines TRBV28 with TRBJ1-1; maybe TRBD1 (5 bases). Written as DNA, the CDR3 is TGTGCCATCGACCGGGGCAGGGTACGGAACACTGAAGCTTTCTTT. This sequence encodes CAIDRGRVRNTEAFF. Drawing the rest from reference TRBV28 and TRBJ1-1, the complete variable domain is DVKVTQSSRYLVKRTGEKVFLECVQDMDHENMFWYRQDPGLGLRLIYFSYDVKMKEKGDIPEGYSVSREKKERFSLILESASTNQTSMYLCAIDRGRVRNTEAFFGQGTRLTVV.